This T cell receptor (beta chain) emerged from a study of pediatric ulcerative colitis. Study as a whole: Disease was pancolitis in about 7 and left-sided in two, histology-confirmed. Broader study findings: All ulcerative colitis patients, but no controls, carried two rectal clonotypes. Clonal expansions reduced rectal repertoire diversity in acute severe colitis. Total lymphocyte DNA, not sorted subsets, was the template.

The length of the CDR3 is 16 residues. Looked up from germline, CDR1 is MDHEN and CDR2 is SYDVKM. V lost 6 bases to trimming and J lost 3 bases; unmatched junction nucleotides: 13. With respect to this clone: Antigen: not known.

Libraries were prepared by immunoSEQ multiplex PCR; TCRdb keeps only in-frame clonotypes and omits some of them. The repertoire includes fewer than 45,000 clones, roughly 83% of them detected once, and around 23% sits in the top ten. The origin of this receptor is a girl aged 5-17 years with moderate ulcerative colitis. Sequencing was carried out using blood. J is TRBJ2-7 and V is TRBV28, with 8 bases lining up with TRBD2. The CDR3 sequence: CASSQTGGGRGYEQYF. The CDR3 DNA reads TGTGCCAGCAGCCAGACCGGGGGGGGAAGGGGCTACGAGCAGTACTTC.